The clone carrying this T cell receptor (beta chain) was found many times. Its matching antigen is unknown. Combining iRepertoire HTBI primers with Arm-PCR of CDR3 regions, the authors built TCR beta libraries. MiXCR, run by TCRdb on the multiplex PCR reads, gives a single entry per CDR3 protein. The sample yields some 560,000 distinct CDR3 sequences, roughly 15% seen once. These data belong to a study of regulatory T cells in long-lasting Graves disease. The sample's time point: newly diagnosed GD, antithyroid drugs for less than 3 months. The TCR library was prepared using RNA isolated from PBMCs. General observations from the study: Patients with persistent disease showed a bias toward TRBV28, TRBJ1-2 and TRBJ2-5.

V dropped 5 bases and J dropped 0 bases, with 13 bases sitting between them. The CDR3 is 15 residues long. The germline V gene has CDR1 SEHNR and CDR2 FQNEAQ (reference sequence). Another study also made use of these data, one on T cells in Graves' hyperthyroidism and ophthalmopathy. That investigation notes: Ophthalmopathy and stable hyperthyroidism were separated by a 13 V-J model.

This sequence originates from a woman in her forties or fifties with Graves disease. The genes are TRBV7-9 and TRBJ1-2; D uncertain. The sample in question was peripheral blood mononuclear cells (PBMCs), obtained at new diagnosis, from a patient treated with antithyroid drugs. The CDR3 nucleotides are TGTGCCAGCAGCACGGGCCTAATTGCTAACTATGGCTACACCTTC. It is translated as CASSTGLIANYGYTF.